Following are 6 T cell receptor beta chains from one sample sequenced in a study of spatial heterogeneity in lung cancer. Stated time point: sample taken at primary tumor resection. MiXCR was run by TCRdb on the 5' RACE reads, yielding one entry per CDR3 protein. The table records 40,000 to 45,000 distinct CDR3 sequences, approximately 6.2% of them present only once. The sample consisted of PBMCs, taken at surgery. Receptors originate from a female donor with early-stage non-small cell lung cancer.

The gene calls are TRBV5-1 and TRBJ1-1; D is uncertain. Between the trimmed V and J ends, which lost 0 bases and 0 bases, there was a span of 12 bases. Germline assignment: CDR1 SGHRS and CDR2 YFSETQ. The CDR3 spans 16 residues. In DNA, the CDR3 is TGCGCCAGCAGCTTGGCCTTTGGACCGATGAACACTGAAGCTTTCTTT. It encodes CASSLAFGPMNTEAFF.

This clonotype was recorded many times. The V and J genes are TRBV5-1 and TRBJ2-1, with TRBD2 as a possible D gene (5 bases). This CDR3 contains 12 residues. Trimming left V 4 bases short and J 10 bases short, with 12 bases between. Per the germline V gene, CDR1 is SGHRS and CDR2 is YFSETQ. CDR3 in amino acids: CASSVPGTEQFF. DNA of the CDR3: TGCGCCAGCAGCGTACCGGGAACCGAGCAGTTCTTC.

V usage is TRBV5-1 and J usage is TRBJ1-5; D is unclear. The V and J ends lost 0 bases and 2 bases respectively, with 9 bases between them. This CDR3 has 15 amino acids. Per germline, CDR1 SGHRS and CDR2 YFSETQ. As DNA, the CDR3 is TGCGCCAGCAGCTTGGAAGGTCTGGGCAATCAGCCCCAGCATTTT. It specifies CASSLEGLGNQPQHF.

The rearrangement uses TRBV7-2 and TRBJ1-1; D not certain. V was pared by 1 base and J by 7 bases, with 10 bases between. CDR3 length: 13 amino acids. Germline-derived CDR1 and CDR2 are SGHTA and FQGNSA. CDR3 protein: CASSLEVAIEAFF. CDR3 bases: TGTGCCAGCAGCTTAGAGGTTGCTATTGAAGCTTTCTTT.

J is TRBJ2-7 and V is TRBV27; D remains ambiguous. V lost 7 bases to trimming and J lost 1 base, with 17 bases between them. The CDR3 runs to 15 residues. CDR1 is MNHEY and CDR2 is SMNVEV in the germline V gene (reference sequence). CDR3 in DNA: TGTGCCAGCAATCCCGCAGCCGGCCGTTCCTACGAGCAGTACTTC. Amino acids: CASNPAAGRSYEQYF.

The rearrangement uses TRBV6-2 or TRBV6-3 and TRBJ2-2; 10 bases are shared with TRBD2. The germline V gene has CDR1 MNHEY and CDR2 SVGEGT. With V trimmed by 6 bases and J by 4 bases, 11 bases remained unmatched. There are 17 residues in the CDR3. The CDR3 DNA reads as TGTGCCAGCAGCCCCTCCCCCAGCGGGGGGGGCACCGGGGAGCTGTTTTTT. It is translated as CASSPSPSGGGTGELFF.